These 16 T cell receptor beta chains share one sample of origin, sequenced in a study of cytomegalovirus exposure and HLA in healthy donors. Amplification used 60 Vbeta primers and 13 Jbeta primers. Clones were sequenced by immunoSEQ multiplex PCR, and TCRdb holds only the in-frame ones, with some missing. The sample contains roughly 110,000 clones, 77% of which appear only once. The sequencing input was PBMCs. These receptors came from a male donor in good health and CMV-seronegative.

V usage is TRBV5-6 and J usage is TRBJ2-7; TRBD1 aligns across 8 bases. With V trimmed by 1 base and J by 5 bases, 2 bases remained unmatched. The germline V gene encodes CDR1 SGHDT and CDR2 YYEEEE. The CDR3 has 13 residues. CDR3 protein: CASSLWGQDEQYF. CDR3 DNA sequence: TGTGCCAGCAGCTTGTGGGGACAGGACGAGCAGTACTTC.

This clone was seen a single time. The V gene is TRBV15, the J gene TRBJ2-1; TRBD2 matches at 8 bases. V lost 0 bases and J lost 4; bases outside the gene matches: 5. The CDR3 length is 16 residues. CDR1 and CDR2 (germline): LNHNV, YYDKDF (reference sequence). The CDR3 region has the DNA TGTGCCACCAGCAGAGAAAGCGGGAGCATATACAATGAGCAGTTCTTC. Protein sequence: CATSRESGSIYNEQFF.

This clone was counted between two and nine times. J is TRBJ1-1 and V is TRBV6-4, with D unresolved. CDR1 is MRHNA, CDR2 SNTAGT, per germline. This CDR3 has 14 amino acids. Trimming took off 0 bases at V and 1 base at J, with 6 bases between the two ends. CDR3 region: CASSDSPGNTEAFF. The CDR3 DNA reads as TGTGCCAGCAGTGACTCCCCCGGGAACACTGAAGCTTTCTTT.

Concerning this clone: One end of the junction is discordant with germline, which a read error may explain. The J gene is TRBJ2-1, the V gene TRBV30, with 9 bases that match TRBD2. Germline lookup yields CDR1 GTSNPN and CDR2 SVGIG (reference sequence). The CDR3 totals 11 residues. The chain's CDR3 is CASGNYNEQFF. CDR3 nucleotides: TGCGCTAGCGGGAACTACAATGAGCAGTTCTTC.

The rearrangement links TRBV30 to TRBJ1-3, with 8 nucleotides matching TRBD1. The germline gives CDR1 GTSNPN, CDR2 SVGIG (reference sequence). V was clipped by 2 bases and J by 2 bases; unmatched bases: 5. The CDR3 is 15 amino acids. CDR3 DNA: TGTGCCTGGAGTTCGGGACAGGTCACTGGAAACACCATATATTTT. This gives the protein CAWSSGQVTGNTIYF.

The CDR3 bases are TGTGCCAGCAGCCAAGATTGGGATAGCGGAACCACAGATACGCAGTATTTT. Encoded protein: CASSQDWDSGTTDTQYF. The genes are TRBV14 and TRBJ2-3; D is perhaps TRBD2 (6 bases). CDR1 and CDR2 from the germline V gene are SGHDN and FVKESK. Between the trimmed V and J ends, which lost 0 bases and 2 bases, there was a span of 15 bases. There are 17 residues in the CDR3.

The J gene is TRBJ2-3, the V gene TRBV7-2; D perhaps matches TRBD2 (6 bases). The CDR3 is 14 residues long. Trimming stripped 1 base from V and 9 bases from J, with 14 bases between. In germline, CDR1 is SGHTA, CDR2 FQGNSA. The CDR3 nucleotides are TGTGCCAGCAGCTTAGGGGACTCCGCTCGGACGCAGTATTTT. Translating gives CASSLGDSARTQYF.

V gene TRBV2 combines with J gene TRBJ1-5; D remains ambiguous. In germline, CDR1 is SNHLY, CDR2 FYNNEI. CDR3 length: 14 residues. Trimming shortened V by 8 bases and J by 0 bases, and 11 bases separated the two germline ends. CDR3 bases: TGTGCCAGCCGCCGAGTAAGTAGCAATCAGCCCCAGCATTTT. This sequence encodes CASRRVSSNQPQHF.

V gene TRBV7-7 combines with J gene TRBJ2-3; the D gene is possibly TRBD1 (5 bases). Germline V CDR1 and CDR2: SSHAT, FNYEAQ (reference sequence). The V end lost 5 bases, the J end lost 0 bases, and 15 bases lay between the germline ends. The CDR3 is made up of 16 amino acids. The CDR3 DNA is TGTGCCAGCAGCCCTAAACTTGGGGCTAGCACAGATACGCAGTATTTT. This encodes CASSPKLGASTDTQYF. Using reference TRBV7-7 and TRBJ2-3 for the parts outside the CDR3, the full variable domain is GAGVSQSPRYKVTKRGQDVTLRCDPISSHATLYWYQQALGQGPEFLTYFNYEAQPDKSGLPSDRFSAERPEGSISTLTIQRTEQRDSAMYRCASSPKLGASTDTQYFGPGTRLTVL.

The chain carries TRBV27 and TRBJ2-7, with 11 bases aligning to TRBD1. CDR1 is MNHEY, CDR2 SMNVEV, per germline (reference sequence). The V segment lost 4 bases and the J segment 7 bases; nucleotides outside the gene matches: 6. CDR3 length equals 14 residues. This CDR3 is CASSWGQGVNEQYF. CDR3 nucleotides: TGTGCCAGCAGTTGGGGACAGGGGGTCAATGAGCAGTACTTC.

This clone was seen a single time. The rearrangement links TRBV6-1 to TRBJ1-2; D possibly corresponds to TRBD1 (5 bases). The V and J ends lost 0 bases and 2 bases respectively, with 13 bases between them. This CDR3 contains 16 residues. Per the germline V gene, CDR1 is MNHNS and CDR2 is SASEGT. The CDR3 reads CASSEALLAGNYGYTF. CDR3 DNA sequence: TGTGCCAGCAGTGAAGCGTTACTGGCAGGGAACTATGGCTACACCTTC.

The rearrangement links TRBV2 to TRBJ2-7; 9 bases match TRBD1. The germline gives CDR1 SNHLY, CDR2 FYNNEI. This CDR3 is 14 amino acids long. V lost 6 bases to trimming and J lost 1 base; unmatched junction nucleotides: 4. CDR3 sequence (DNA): TGTGCCAGCAGAGCCGGGACAGGGTCCTACGAGCAGTACTTC. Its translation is CASRAGTGSYEQYF.

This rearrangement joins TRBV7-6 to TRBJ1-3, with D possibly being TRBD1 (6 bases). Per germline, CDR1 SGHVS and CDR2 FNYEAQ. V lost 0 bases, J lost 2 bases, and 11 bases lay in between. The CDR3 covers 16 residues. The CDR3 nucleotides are TGTGCCAGCAGCTTAGCCGGCAGGGGTACTGGAAACACCATATATTTT. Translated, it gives CASSLAGRGTGNTIYF.

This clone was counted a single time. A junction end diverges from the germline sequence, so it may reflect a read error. This chain's CDR3 is CASSLSGSSYGQYF. The DNA for the CDR3 is TGTGCCAGCAGCTTGAGCGGATCCTCCTACGGGCAGTACTTC. The rearrangement uses TRBV5-6 and TRBJ2-7, with D perhaps matching TRBD2 (5 bases). Germline V gives CDR1 SGHDT, CDR2 YYEEEE. The CDR3 runs to 14 residues.

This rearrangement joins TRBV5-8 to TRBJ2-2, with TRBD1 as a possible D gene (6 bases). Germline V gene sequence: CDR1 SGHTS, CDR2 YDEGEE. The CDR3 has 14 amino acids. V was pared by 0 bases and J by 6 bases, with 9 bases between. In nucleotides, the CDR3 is TGTGCCAGCAGCTTGGTACAGGGCGCCGGGGAGCTGTTTTTT. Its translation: CASSLVQGAGELFF.

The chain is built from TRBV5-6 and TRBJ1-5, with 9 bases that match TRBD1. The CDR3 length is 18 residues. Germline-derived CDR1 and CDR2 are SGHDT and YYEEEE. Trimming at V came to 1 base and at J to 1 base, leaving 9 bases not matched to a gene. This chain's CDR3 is CASSLSRGTGRSNQPQHF. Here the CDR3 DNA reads TGTGCCAGCAGCTTGTCGCGGGGGACAGGGAGGAGCAATCAGCCCCAGCATTTT.